Given below is one T cell receptor beta chain in context. The data derive from a study of T-cell reconstitution after alpha-beta-depleted transplantation in children. Unique molecular identifiers were incorporated when the TCRbeta library was constructed. TCRdb reprocessed the PCR reads via MiXCR and lists one record per CDR3 protein. The sample yields 800,000 to 1,000,000 distinct CDR3 sequences, roughly 29% seen once. V was cut by 3 bases and J by 2 bases, with 10 bases left in between. The germline V gene has CDR1 DFQATT and CDR2 SNEGSKA (reference sequence). The CDR3 has 14 amino acids. This receptor was obtained from a boy under two years old who had a stem cell transplant for SCID, so the T cells may come from the graft donor. Specimen: PBMCs, mostly from graft donor cells, collected 360 days after TCRalphabeta/CD19-depleted stem cell transplant. The chain carries TRBV20-1 and TRBJ1-4; D is uncertain. CDR3 sequence reads: CSARKDFTNEKLFF. The CDR3 nucleotides are TGCAGTGCTAGGAAGGACTTTACTAATGAAAAACTGTTTTTT.